This TCR beta chain emerged from a study of response to subunit inactivated influenza vaccine (dated by TCRdb to 2016 to 2018). Regarding the complete study: Deep quantitative profiling of the T cell receptor repertoire was used in the study to follow responses to a trivalent subunit inactivated influenza vaccine.

A note on this clonotype: What antigen it recognizes has not been identified. The sample holds no much larger clone one base away, and base qualities are not on file.

Points the paper makes about the study in general: According to the authors, only a limited number of new T cells may be recruited by each seasonal influenza vaccination.

Its CDR3 holds 15 amino acids, cysteine through phenylalanine. Kept here is only the CDR3 DNA, which spans 45 bases and is read in frame from base 1. Trimming at the junction amounts to 2 bases on V and 3 bases on J, and the germline ends lie 16 bases apart. CDR1 and CDR2, per the germline V gene, are SQVTM and ANQGSEA. Library preparation was by RT-PCR. The instrument was an Illumina HiSeq 2500. TCRdb itself trimmed the public reads at Q25 with fastp, ran MiXCR and retained productive beta chains. One record per CDR3 amino acid sequence lists the most common genes and DNA. The sample includes more than 450,000 distinct CDR3 sequences, with around 10% observed a single time. Approximately 11% of the sample goes to the ten largest clones. The sample was also linked to a second study, of T cells expressing NK-cell markers. Reported in the second study: 5'RACE template switching, by which a universal primer site and unique molecular identifiers were added, was used to make TCR beta cDNA libraries. In sorted CD3+CD56+NKG2C+, CD3+CD56+NKG2C- and CD3+CD56-NKG2C+ T-cell subsets from 7 or 8 donors, TCR beta-chain repertoires were profiled. Among the eight sequenced donors, only one was HCMV-seronegative, while the other seven were HCMV-seropositive. In several experiments an anti-gammadeltaTCR antibody was added to restrict sorting to alphabetaTCR-expressing T cells. In five to seven donors, the dominant CD3+CD56+NKG2C+ clonotypes were among the top 10 CD8+ clonotypes and accounted for roughly 1.0-8% of CD8+ T cells. Those dominant clonotypes were again the most abundant among CD3+CD56-NKG2C+ cells in several donors, at roughly 25-65%. Whether the expanded NKG2C-expressing T cell clones were specific for HCMV antigens was left unclear. All eight donors whose samples were sequenced were randomly selected healthy volunteers, three of them men and five women. HCMV serostatus was determined by detecting HCMV-specific IgG in serum with a commercial ELISA kit. Ficoll density gradient centrifugation was used to isolate peripheral blood mononuclear cells from blood. For five or six donors, bulk peripheral blood T-cell repertoires were also sequenced from unsorted PBMC. cDNA synthesis was primed from the TCR beta constant segment, followed by two successive PCR amplification steps. Illumina HiSeq 2000/2500, MiSeq or NextSeq was used to sequence libraries as 2 x 150 bp reads. MIGEC was used to demultiplex reads and group reads by UMI, and MiTCR was used to assemble and quantify clonotypes. To remove erroneous sequences, TCR cDNA sequences were retained only when supported by two or more reads. The tcR package was used for downstream repertoire analysis, and clonotypes were matched between fractions using CDR3 nucleotide sequence together with V segment. VDJmatch was used to annotate antigen specificity against VDJdb, with one amino acid substitution allowed in CDR3.

The V gene is TRBV29-1 and the J gene is TRBJ2-5; TRBD1 could be the D gene, as 5 bases match. This TCR came from a man between 50 and 59 years old who received an inactivated influenza vaccine. Donor details come from another sample of the same person, matched by shared clones. This specimen was PBMCs from blood, taken on the day of vaccination. DNA sequence: TGCAGCGTTGAAAGGGGCCCGGGTCAAGAAGAGACCCAGTACTTC. This is translated as CSVERGPGQEETQYF.